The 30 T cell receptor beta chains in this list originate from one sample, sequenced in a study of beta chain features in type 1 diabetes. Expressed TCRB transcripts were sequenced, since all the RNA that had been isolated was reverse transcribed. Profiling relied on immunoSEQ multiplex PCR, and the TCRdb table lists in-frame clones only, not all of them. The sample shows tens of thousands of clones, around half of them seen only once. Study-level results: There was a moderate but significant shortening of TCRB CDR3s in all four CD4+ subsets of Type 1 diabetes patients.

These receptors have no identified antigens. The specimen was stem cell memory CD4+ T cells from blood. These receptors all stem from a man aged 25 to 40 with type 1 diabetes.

CDR3 in amino acids: CASSLQGPGLAATYEQYF. The CDR3 DNA is TGTGCCAGCAGCTTACAGGGCCCAGGGCTAGCGGCGACCTACGAGCAGTACTTC. The J gene is TRBJ2-7, the V gene TRBV7-9; 7 bases align to TRBD2. Germline V lookup: CDR1 SEHNR, CDR2 FQNEAQ (reference sequence). The CDR3 has 18 residues. J lost 2 bases, V lost 2 bases, and 15 bases had no gene match. The complete variable domain, with remaining parts taken from reference TRBV7-9 and TRBJ2-7, reads DTGVSQNPRHKITKRGQNVTFRCDPISEHNRLYWYRQTLGQGPEFLTYFQNEAQLEKSRLLSDRFSAERPKGSFSTLEIQRTEQGDSAMYLCASSLQGPGLAATYEQYFGPGTRLTVT.

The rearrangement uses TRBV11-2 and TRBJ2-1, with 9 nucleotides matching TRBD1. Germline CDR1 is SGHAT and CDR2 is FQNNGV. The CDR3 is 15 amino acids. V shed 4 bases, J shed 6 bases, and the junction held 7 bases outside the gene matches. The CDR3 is CASSSRDRDINEQFF. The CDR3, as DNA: TGTGCCAGCAGCTCCCGGGACAGGGATATCAATGAGCAGTTCTTC. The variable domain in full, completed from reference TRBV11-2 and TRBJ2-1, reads EAGVAQSPRYKIIEKRQSVAFWCNPISGHATLYWYQQILGQGPKLLIQFQNNGVVDDSQLPKDRFSAERLKGVDSTLKIQPAKLEDSAVYLCASSSRDRDINEQFFGPGTRLTVL.

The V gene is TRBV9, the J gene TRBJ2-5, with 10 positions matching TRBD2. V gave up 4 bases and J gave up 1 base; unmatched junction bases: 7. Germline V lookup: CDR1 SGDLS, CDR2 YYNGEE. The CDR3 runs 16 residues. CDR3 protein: CASSPGSSGSQETQYF. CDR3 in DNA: TGTGCCAGCAGCCCGGGGTCTAGCGGGAGCCAAGAGACCCAGTACTTC.

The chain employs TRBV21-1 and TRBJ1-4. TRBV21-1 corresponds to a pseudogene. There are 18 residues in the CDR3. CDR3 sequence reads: CASSKGAPPGATNEKLFF. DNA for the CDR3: TGTGCCAGCAGCAAGGGAGCCCCTCCCGGGGCAACTAATGAAAAACTGTTTTTT.

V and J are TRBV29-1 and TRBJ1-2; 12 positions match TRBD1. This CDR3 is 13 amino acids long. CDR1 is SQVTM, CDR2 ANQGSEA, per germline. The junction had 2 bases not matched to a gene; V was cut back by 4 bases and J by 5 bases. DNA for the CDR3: TGCAGCGTTGTGGGACAGGGGGCATATGGCTACACCTTC. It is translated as CSVVGQGAYGYTF.

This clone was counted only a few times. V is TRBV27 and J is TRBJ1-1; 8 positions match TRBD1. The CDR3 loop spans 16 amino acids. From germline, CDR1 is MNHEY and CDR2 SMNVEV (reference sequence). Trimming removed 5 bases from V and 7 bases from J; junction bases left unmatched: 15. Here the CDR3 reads CASSIHSTGGRGEAFF. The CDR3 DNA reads TGTGCCAGCAGTATCCACTCAACAGGGGGAAGGGGTGAAGCTTTCTTT.

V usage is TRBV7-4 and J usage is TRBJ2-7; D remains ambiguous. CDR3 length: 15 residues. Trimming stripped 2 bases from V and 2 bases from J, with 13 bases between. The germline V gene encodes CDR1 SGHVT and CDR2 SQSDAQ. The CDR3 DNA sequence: TGTGCCAGCAGCTTATCAGTTTCGTGCCCCTACGAGCAGTACTTC. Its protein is CASSLSVSCPYEQYF.

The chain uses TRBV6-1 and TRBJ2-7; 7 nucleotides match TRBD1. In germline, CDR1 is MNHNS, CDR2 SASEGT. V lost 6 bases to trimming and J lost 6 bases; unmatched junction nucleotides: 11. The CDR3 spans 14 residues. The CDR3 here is CASRTPAQGFEQYF. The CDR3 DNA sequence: TGTGCCAGCAGAACACCCGCACAGGGGTTCGAGCAGTACTTC.

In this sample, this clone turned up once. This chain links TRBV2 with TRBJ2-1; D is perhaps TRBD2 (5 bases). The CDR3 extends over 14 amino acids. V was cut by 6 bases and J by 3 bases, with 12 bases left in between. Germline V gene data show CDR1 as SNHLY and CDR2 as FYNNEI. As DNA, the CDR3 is TGTGCCAGCAGCCTCACTAGAAACTACAATGAGCAGTTCTTC. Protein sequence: CASSLTRNYNEQFF.

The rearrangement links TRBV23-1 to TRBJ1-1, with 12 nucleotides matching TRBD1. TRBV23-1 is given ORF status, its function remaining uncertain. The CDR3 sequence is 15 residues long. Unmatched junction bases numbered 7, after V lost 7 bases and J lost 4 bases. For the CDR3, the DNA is TGCGCCAGCACCTCCGGGACAGGGGGCACCACTGAAGCTTTCTTT. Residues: CASTSGTGGTTEAFF.

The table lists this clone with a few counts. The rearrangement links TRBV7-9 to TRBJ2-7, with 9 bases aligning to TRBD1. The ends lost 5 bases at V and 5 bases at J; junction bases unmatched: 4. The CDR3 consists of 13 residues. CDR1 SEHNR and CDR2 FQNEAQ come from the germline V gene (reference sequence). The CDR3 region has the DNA TGTGCCAGCAGCACAGGGACAGGGAACGAGCAGTACTTC. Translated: CASSTGTGNEQYF. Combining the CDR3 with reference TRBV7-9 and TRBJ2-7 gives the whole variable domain DTGVSQNPRHKITKRGQNVTFRCDPISEHNRLYWYRQTLGQGPEFLTYFQNEAQLEKSRLLSDRFSAERPKGSFSTLEIQRTEQGDSAMYLCASSTGTGNEQYFGPGTRLTVT.

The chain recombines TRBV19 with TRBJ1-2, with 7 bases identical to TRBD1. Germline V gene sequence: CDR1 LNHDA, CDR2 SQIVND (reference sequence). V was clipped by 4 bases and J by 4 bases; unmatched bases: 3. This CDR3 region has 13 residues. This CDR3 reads CASSRDRTYGYTF. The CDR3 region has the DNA TGTGCCAGTAGTAGGGACAGAACCTATGGCTACACCTTC. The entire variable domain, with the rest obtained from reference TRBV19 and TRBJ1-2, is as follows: DGGITQSPKYLFRKEGQNVTLSCEQNLNHDAMYWYRQDPGQGLRLIYYSQIVNDFQKGDIAEGYSVSREKKESFPLTVTSAQKNPTAFYLCASSRDRTYGYTFGSGTRLTVV.

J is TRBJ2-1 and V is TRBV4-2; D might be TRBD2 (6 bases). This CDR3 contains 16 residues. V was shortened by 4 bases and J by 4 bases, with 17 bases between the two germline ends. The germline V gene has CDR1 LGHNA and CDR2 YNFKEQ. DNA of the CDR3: TGTGCCAGCAGCCTAGGGAGCGGGCAGATATACAATGAGCAGTTCTTC. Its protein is CASSLGSGQIYNEQFF.

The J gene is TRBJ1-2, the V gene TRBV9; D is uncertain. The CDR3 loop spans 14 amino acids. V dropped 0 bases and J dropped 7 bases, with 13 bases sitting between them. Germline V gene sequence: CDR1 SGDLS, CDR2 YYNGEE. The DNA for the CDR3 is TGTGCCAGCAGCGTAGAACATGGCAGCGGTGGCTACACCTTC. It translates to CASSVEHGSGGYTF. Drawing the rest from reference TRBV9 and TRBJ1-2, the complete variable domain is DSGVTQTPKHLITATGQRVTLRCSPRSGDLSVYWYQQSLDQGLQFLIQYYNGEERAKGNILERFSAQQFPDLHSELNLSSLELGDSALYFCASSVEHGSGGYTFGSGTRLTVV.

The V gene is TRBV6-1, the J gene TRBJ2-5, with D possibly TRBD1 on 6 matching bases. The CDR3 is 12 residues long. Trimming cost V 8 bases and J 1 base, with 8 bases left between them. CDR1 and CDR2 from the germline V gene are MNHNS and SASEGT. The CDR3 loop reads CASGGPQETQYF. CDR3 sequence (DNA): TGTGCCAGCGGGGGCCCCCAAGAGACCCAGTACTTC.

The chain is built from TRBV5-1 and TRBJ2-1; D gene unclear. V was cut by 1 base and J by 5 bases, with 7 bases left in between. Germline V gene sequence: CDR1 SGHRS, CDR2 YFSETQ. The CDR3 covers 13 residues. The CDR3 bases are TGCGCCAGCAGCTTGCGACTTGACAATGAGCAGTTCTTC. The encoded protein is CASSLRLDNEQFF.

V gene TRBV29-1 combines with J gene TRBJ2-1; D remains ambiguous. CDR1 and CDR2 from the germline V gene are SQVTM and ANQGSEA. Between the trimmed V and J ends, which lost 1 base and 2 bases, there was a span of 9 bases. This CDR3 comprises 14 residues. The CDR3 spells CSVEGLLAYNEQFF. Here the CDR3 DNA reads TGCAGCGTTGAAGGACTCTTAGCCTACAATGAGCAGTTCTTC.

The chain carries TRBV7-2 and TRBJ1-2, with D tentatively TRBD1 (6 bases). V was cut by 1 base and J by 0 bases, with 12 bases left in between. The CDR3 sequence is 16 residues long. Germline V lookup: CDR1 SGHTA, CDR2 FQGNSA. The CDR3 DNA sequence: TGTGCCAGCAGCTTAGTAGACAGGCCGCCTAACTATGGCTACACCTTC. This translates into CASSLVDRPPNYGYTF.

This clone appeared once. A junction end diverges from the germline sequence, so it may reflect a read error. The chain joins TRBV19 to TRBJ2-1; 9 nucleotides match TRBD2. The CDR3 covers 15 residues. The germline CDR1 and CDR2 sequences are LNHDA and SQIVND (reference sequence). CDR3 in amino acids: CTSKGAGGPENEQFF. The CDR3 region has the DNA TGTACCAGTAAGGGGGCGGGAGGGCCGGAAAATGAGCAGTTCTTC.

CDR3 DNA sequence: TGTGCCAGCAGCTTCACAGGTTCCCTCTCTGGGGCCAACGTCCTGACTTTC. Translated: CASSFTGSLSGANVLTF. The V and J genes are TRBV11-2 and TRBJ2-6, with a tentative D call TRBD1 (5 bases). Per germline, CDR1 SGHAT and CDR2 FQNNGV. This CDR3 comprises 17 residues. The V gene lost 3 bases and the J gene lost 0 bases, with 12 bases spanning the gap.

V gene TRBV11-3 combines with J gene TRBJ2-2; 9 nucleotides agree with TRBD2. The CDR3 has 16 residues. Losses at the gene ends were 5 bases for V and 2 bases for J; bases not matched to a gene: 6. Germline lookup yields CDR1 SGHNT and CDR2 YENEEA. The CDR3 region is CASSPGGRANTGELFF. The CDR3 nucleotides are TGTGCCAGCAGCCCGGGCGGGAGGGCAAACACCGGGGAGCTGTTTTTT.

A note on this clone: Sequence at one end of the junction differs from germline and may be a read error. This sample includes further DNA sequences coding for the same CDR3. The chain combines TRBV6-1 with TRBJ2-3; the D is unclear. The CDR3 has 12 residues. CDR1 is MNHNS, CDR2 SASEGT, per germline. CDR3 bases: TGCGCCAGCAGTGAAGTCGGAGATACGCAGTATTTT. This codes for CASSEVGDTQYF.

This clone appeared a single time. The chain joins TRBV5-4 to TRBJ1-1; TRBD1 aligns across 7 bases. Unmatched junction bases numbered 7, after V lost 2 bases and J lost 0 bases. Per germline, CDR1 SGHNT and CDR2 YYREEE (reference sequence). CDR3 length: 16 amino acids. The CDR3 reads CASSLPGQIMNTEAFF. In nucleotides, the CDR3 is TGTGCCAGCAGCTTACCGGGACAGATAATGAACACTGAAGCTTTCTTT.

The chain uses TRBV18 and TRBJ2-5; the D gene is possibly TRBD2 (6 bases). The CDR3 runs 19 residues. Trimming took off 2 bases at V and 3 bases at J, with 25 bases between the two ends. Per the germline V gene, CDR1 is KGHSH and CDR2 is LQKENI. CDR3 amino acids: CASSPGGLGPESYEETQYF. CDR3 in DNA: TGTGCCAGCTCACCAGGAGGGTTGGGGCCCGAATCCTACGAAGAGACCCAGTACTTC. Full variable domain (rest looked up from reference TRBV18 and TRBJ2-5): NAGVMQNPRHLVRRRGQEARLRCSPMKGHSHVYWYRQLPEEGLKFMVYLQKENIIDESGMPKERFSAEFPKEGPSILRIQQVVRGDSAAYFCASSPGGLGPESYEETQYFGPGTRLLVL.

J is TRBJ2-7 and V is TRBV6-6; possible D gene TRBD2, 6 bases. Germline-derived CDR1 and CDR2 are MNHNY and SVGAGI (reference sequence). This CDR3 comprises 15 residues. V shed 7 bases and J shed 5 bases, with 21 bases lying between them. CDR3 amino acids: CASTPTYSVADEQYF. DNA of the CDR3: TGTGCCAGCACTCCTACGTACTCGGTAGCGGACGAGCAGTACTTC.

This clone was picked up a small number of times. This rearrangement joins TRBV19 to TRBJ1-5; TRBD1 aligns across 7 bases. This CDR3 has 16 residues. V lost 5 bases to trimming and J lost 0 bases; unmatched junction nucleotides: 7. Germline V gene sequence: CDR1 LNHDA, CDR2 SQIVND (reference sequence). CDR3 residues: CASSPPDRNSNQPQHF. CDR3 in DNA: TGTGCCAGTAGTCCACCGGACAGGAATAGCAATCAGCCCCAGCATTTT.

The CDR3 reads CASSVGTGGAVSPFF. CDR3 in DNA: TGCGCCAGCAGCGTAGGGACAGGGGGCGCGGTTAGCCCTTTCTTT. The J gene is TRBJ1-1, the V gene TRBV5-1; 12 bases are a match to TRBD1. The CDR3 consists of 15 residues. Trimming took 4 bases from V and 12 from J; bases not matched to a gene: 13. Germline V gene lookup returns CDR1 SGHRS and CDR2 YFSETQ.

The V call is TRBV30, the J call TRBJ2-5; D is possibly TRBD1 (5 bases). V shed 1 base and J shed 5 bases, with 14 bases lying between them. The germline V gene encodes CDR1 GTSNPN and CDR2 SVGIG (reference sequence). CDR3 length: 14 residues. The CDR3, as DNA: TGTGCCTGGAGTGGGCCAGGGCCTAGGGAGACCCAGTACTTC. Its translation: CAWSGPGPRETQYF.

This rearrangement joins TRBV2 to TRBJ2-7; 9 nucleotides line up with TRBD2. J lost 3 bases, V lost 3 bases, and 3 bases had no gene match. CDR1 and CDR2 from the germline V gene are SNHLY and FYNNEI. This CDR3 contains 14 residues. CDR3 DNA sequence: TGTGCCAGCAGTGAGGAGACTAGCGGCTACGAGCAGTACTTC. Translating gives CASSEETSGYEQYF.

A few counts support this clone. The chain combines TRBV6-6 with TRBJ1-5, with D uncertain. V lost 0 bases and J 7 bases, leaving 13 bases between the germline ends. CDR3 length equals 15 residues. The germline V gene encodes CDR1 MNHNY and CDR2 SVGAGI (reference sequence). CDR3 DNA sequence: TGTGCCAGCAGTTACTCTACACAGCCTGGACAGCCCCAGCATTTT. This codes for CASSYSTQPGQPQHF.